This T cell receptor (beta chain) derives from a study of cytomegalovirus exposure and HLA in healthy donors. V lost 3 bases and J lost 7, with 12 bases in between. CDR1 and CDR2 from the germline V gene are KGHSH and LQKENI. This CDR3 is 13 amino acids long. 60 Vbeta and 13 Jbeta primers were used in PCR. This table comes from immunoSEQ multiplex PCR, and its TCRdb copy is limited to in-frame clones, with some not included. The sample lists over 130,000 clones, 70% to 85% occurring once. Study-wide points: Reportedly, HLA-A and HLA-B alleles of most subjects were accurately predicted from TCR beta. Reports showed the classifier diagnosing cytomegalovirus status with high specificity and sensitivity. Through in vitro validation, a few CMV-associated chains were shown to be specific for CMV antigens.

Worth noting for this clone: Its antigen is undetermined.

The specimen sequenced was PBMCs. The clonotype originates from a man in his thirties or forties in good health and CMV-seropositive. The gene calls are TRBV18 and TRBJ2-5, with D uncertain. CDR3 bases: TGTGCCAGCTCACCTTATCGGAGTGGGACCCAGTACTTC. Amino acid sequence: CASSPYRSGTQYF.